These 19 T cell receptor beta chains came from one sample sequenced in a study of OX40 agonist ivuxolimab in advanced cancers. Sequencing used immunoSEQ multiplex PCR; TCRdb keeps in-frame clones, though not all of them. The data show some 80,000 clones, 80% to 95% seen once. Specimen: CD4+ or CD8+ T cells sorted from blood, collected in a trial of the OX40 agonist ivuxolimab. All receptors derive from an adult with an advanced solid tumor such as melanoma, head and neck, liver or kidney cancer.

V usage is TRBV7-9 and J usage is TRBJ1-1; a possible D gene is TRBD1 (5 bases). Trimming took off 1 base at V and 0 bases at J, with 12 bases between the two ends. Per the germline V gene, CDR1 is SEHNR and CDR2 is FQNEAQ (reference sequence). The CDR3 has 16 amino acids. The CDR3 sequence: CASSLVLGALNTEAFF. The CDR3 DNA is TGTGCCAGCAGCTTAGTTTTAGGGGCGTTGAACACTGAAGCTTTCTTT.

V gene TRBV6-5 combines with J gene TRBJ2-3; the match to TRBD1 covers 9 bases. V gave up 2 bases and J gave up 3 bases; unmatched junction bases: 6. This CDR3 contains 16 residues. Germline V gene lookup returns CDR1 MNHEY and CDR2 SVGAGI. The CDR3 DNA reads TGTGCCAGCAGTTACGGGGGGACAGGGTGGACAGATACGCAGTATTTT. Translating it yields CASSYGGTGWTDTQYF.

The chain recombines TRBV18 with TRBJ1-1; 9 nucleotides line up with TRBD1. Germline V CDR1 and CDR2: KGHSH, LQKENI. With V trimmed by 5 bases and J by 1 base, 5 bases remained unmatched. The CDR3 is made up of 15 amino acids. The CDR3 bases are TGTGCCAGCTCAAAACAGGGGGCCCCGAACACTGAAGCTTTCTTT. Translation: CASSKQGAPNTEAFF.

The genes are TRBV10-2 and TRBJ2-3; 8 nucleotides agree with TRBD2. CDR1 and CDR2 (germline): WSHSY, SAAADI. V gave up 3 bases and J gave up 1 base; unmatched junction bases: 9. This CDR3 comprises 17 residues. DNA for the CDR3: TGCGCCAGCAGTGATGGAAGTATACTAGCGGGCACAGATACGCAGTATTTT. Translated, it gives CASSDGSILAGTDTQYF.

V usage is TRBV6-5 and J usage is TRBJ2-3; D might be TRBD1 (5 bases). Looked up from germline, CDR1 is MNHEY and CDR2 is SVGAGI. With 5 bases removed from V and 3 bases from J, the gap between germline ends came to 15 bases. The CDR3 loop spans 15 amino acids. CDR3: CASSRGKTGTDTQYF. The CDR3 coding sequence is TGTGCCAGCAGTAGGGGCAAAACTGGTACAGATACGCAGTATTTT.

The rearrangement joins TRBV6-4 to TRBJ2-3, with unresolved D. CDR1 is MRHNA and CDR2 is SNTAGT in the germline V gene. CDR3 size: 12 residues. Between the trimmed V and J ends, which lost 5 bases and 2 bases, there was a span of 5 bases. The CDR3: CASSQITDTQYF. CDR3 DNA: TGTGCCAGCAGTCAAATCACAGATACGCAGTATTTT.

This chain joins TRBV11-3 and TRBJ2-3; tentative D call: TRBD2 (5 bases). Trimming pared 6 bases from V and 6 bases from J, leaving 28 bases between. CDR1 is SGHNT and CDR2 is YENEEA in the germline V gene. The CDR3 runs to 18 residues. CDR3 protein: CASSSSRGSLSSGDTQYF. CDR3 nucleotide sequence: TGTGCCAGCAGTTCTTCTAGAGGGAGTCTATCATCCGGGGATACGCAGTATTTT. The complete variable domain, with remaining parts taken from reference TRBV11-3 and TRBJ2-3, reads EAGVVQSPRYKIIEKKQPVAFWCNPISGHNTLYWYLQNLGQGPELLIRYENEEAVDDSQLPKDRFSAERLKGVDSTLKIQPAELGDSAVYLCASSSSRGSLSSGDTQYFGPGTRLTVL.

V and J are TRBV6-5 and TRBJ2-3; 9 nucleotides line up with TRBD1. J gave up 4 bases and V 0 bases, and 5 bases lay outside the gene matches. CDR3 length equals 16 residues. Germline V gene lookup returns CDR1 MNHEY and CDR2 SVGAGI. The DNA of the CDR3 is TGTGCCAGCAGTTACTCAAAAACAGGGGGCCCAGATACGCAGTATTTT. Translated, it gives CASSYSKTGGPDTQYF.

The chain uses TRBV5-1 and TRBJ2-3; TRBD1 matches 7 bases. Germline CDR1 SGHRS, CDR2 YFSETQ. This CDR3 is 15 amino acids long. The J segment lost 0 bases and the V segment lost 4 bases, leaving 5 bases of the junction unmatched. The CDR3 DNA reads as TGCGCCAGCAGCCCTGGGACAGTTAGCACAGATACGCAGTATTTT. Translated, it gives CASSPGTVSTDTQYF.

This chain uses TRBV5-6 with TRBJ1-2, with 10 bases matching TRBD1. This CDR3 is built from 15 residues. CDR1 and CDR2 from the germline V gene are SGHDT and YYEEEE. With V trimmed by 3 bases and J by 5 bases, 7 bases remained unmatched. DNA of the CDR3: TGTGCCAGCAGCTCGGGACAGGGGCGCGGTTATGGCTACACCTTC. It is translated as CASSSGQGRGYGYTF.

The chain carries TRBV7-9 and TRBJ1-3, with a possible D match to TRBD1 (5 bases). Germline CDR1 SEHNR, CDR2 FQNEAQ (reference sequence). Trimming removed 4 bases from V and 0 bases from J, with 10 bases in between. CDR3 length: 15 amino acids. CDR3 region: CASSSWDGSGNTIYF. CDR3 DNA sequence: TGTGCCAGCAGCTCATGGGACGGCTCTGGAAACACCATATATTTT.

By share, this clone counts as medium-sized. The rearrangement links TRBV30 to TRBJ1-2; D may be TRBD1 (6 bases). The CDR3 runs to 13 residues. Germline V gives CDR1 GTSNPN, CDR2 SVGIG (reference sequence). With 0 bases removed from V and 4 bases from J, the gap between germline ends came to 9 bases. The CDR3 here is CAWSVQGAYGYTF. The CDR3 DNA is TGTGCCTGGAGTGTACAGGGCGCCTATGGCTACACCTTC.

The CDR3 nucleotides are TGTGCCAGTAGTATGGGTGGGACAGGGGCAATCTATGGCTACACCTTC. Protein: CASSMGGTGAIYGYTF. The chain is built from TRBV19 and TRBJ1-2; the match to TRBD1 covers 10 bases. Unmatched junction bases numbered 8, after V lost 3 bases and J lost 4 bases. The germline CDR1 and CDR2 sequences are LNHDA and SQIVND (reference sequence). The CDR3 sequence is 16 residues long.

This clone was recorded only once. The rearrangement joins TRBV10-3 to TRBJ1-1; D ambiguous. Germline V gene data show CDR1 as ENHRY and CDR2 as SYGVKD. V was cut by 2 bases and J by 0 bases, with 1 base left in between. CDR3 length: 12 amino acids. The CDR3 DNA reads as TGTGCCATCAGTGAGCTGAACACTGAAGCTTTCTTT. Its protein product is CAISELNTEAFF.

The V gene is TRBV5-1, the J gene TRBJ2-3; 7 bases line up with TRBD1. This CDR3 comprises 15 residues. CDR1 and CDR2 (germline): SGHRS, YFSETQ. With 1 base clipped from V and 1 base from J, the junction kept 3 bases outside the gene matches. Here the CDR3 reads CASSLPTGGTDTQYF. For the CDR3, the DNA is TGCGCCAGCAGCTTGCCCACAGGGGGCACAGATACGCAGTATTTT.

The chain employs TRBV6-1 and TRBJ2-1; weak D call: TRBD1 (6 bases). The CDR3 is made up of 14 amino acids. Germline CDR1 is MNHNS and CDR2 is SASEGT. Trimming removed 6 bases at V and 8 bases at J, with 17 bases between. CDR3 sequence (DNA): TGTGCCAGCAGCCACAGGGACCGCCCCCATGAGCAGTTCTTC. It encodes CASSHRDRPHEQFF.

The chain combines TRBV28 with TRBJ2-5; a possible D gene is TRBD1 (6 bases). The germline V gene encodes CDR1 MDHEN and CDR2 SYDVKM. Trimming took off 6 bases at V and 4 bases at J, with 9 bases between the two ends. The CDR3 is made up of 12 amino acids. In DNA, the CDR3 is TGTGCCAGCAGGGGGGCGGGAGAGACCCAGTACTTC. Protein sequence: CASRGAGETQYF.

The V gene is TRBV5-1, the J gene TRBJ1-3, with D possibly TRBD1 on 6 matching bases. The V gene's germline CDR1 is SGHRS and CDR2 YFSETQ. Trimming took 0 bases from V and 0 from J, leaving 13 bases between them. This CDR3 has 17 amino acids. The CDR3 coding sequence is TGCGCCAGCAGCTTGGGGCCGGGGGCGAGCTCTGGAAACACCATATATTTT. Its protein is CASSLGPGASSGNTIYF. Supplemented by reference TRBV5-1 and TRBJ1-3, the full variable domain reads KAGVTQTPRYLIKTRGQQVTLSCSPISGHRSVSWYQQTPGQGLQFLFEYFSETQRNKGNFPGRFSGRQFSNSRSEMNVSTLELGDSALYLCASSLGPGASSGNTIYFGEGSWLTVV.

The chain couples TRBV9 to TRBJ2-3, with D hard to call. V lost 4 bases and J 0 bases, leaving 12 bases between the germline ends. Per germline, CDR1 SGDLS and CDR2 YYNGEE. This CDR3 has 15 amino acids. CDR3 protein: CASSKTYPSTDTQYF. The CDR3 nucleotides read TGTGCCAGCAGCAAGACTTACCCTAGCACAGATACGCAGTATTTT.